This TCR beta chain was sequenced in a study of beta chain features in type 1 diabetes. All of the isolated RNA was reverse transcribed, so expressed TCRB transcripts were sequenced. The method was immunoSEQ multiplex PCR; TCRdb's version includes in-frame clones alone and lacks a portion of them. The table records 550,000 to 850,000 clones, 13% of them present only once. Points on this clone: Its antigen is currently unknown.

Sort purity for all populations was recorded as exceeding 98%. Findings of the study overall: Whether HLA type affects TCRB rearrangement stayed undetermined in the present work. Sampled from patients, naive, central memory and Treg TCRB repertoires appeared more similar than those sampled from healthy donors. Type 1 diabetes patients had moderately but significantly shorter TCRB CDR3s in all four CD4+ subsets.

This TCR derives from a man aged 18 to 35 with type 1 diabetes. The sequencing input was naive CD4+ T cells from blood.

The CDR3 loop is CAISVAGGGTEAFF. CDR3 DNA: TGTGCCATCAGTGTAGCAGGCGGGGGCACTGAAGCTTTCTTT. The chain couples TRBV10-3 to TRBJ1-1; tentative D call: TRBD1 (5 bases). From germline, CDR1 is ENHRY and CDR2 SYGVKD. Trimming shortened V by 4 bases and J by 4 bases, and 13 bases separated the two germline ends. The CDR3 is 14 amino acids.